This TCR beta chain was found in a study of vaccination effects on CD4 cells after COVID-19 (dated 2022 in TCRdb). General notes on the study: Across the study, the median time from the second dose to post-vaccine sampling was 72 days (range 14 to 241). The study compared SARS-CoV-2 spike-specific CD4+ TCR repertoires before and after mRNA vaccination in COVID-19 convalescent patients and infection-naive vaccine recipients. A total of 10 COVID-19 convalescent patients and 4 SARS-CoV-2-naive healthy vaccine recipients were included in the full study. Cultures from other donors in the study were sequenced with the Oncomine TCR Beta short-read assay on an Illumina iSeq 100.

Here is what the overall study found, with its caveats: In healthy vaccine recipients, vaccine-induced clones were almost all SARS-CoV-2 mono-reactive, with only 1 of 255 cross-reactive with common cold coronaviruses. Limitations of the study were the small number of convalescent patients and the absence of early post-infection timepoints. Marked clonal contraction was observed in both infection-induced and vaccine-induced clones at late post-vaccination timepoints, consistent with waning T cell responses.

Notes on this clone: Its antigen is currently not known. The input lacks base qualities; no much larger clone sits a single base away.

Receptor amplification or capture employed the immunoSEQ multiplex PCR assay. DNA from the cultured, isolated CD4+ T cells was subjected to TCR beta CDR3 sequencing. Per the authors' processing: Non-productive TCR sequences were discarded, and reads were trimmed to the CDR3 region, with only CDR3s of 7 or more amino acids retained. The MANAFEST web app was used to identify antigen-specific clonotypes by comparing expansion in peptide wells with expansion in reference cultures. To count as positive, a clone had to show expansion at FDR<0.05 compared with the reference and with all other wells, an odds ratio above 5, and a frequency above 0.1% in two replicate wells. Clonotypes significantly expanded in SARS-CoV-2 spike wells and in at least one common cold coronavirus spike condition were defined as cross-reactive. CDR3 similarity was assessed by Levenshtein distance with the stringdist R package, and unrooted trees were built with ape in R 3.6.1. The clones in this table, taken by TCRdb from immuneACCESS, are in-frame only. Not every clone is retained; where verified, under half of the shortfall comes from an unresolved V gene, and the cause of the rest is unknown. From that table come the V and J calls and clone size; the DNA was used to work out D and trimming. This sample gives about 24,000 clones in total; about four fifths of them show up just once. About 5.8% of the sample lies in the top ten.

In the ViraFEST assay, PBMC were stimulated with viral peptide pools, and antigen-specific CD4+ T cell clonotypes were then identified by expansion using TCR sequencing. After approximately 11 days of culture, CD4+ T cells were isolated with the EasySep CD4+ T cell isolation kit. Each participant got two doses of an mRNA SARS-CoV-2 vaccine, either BNT162b2 or mRNA-1273. Healthy vaccine recipients had no prior SARS-CoV-2 infection, confirmed by negative nucleocapsid antibodies before and after vaccination. Over 1.5 million PBMC per well were cultured with about 9 ug/ml peptides in IMDM containing around 5% human AB serum, about 10 IU/ml IL-2 and gentamicin. On days 3 and 7, half of the culture medium was replaced with fresh IL-2-containing medium. Unless noted otherwise, every peptide stimulation condition was grown in triplicate wells. Using Ficoll-Paque Plus gradient centrifugation, PBMC were separated from whole blood and then either used fresh or cryopreserved at -140C. Overlapping peptide pools spanned the spike proteins of SARS-CoV-2 and the common cold coronaviruses HCoV-NL63, HCoV-OC43 and HCoV-229E. The QIAamp micro DNA kit was used to extract genomic DNA from the cultured CD4+ T cells.

This clonotype was sampled from a human donor who received a COVID-19 vaccine. Some clones in this sample may be carry-over from other donors' samples. Source: CD4+ T cells from PBMCs cultured with SARS-CoV-2 spike peptides, taken after COVID-19 vaccination. The sample's cell subset or site label is to be understood as: SARS-CoV-2 spike overlapping peptide pool stimulation.

The CDR3 here reads CASSIEGGTGELFF. The DNA sequence reads TGTGCCAGTAGTATCGAAGGGGGCACCGGGGAGCTGTTTTTT. This chain is built from TRBV19 and TRBJ2-2; the D gene is perhaps TRBD1, on 6 matching bases. V is reduced by 3 bases and J by 4 bases, leaving a spacing of 9 bases between them. CDR1 and CDR2 were assigned from the germline V gene (reference sequence) as LNHDA and SQIVND. The CDR3 spans 14 residues, from the cysteine through the phenylalanine. Solely the CDR3 DNA is kept, with 42 bases framed from the first base.